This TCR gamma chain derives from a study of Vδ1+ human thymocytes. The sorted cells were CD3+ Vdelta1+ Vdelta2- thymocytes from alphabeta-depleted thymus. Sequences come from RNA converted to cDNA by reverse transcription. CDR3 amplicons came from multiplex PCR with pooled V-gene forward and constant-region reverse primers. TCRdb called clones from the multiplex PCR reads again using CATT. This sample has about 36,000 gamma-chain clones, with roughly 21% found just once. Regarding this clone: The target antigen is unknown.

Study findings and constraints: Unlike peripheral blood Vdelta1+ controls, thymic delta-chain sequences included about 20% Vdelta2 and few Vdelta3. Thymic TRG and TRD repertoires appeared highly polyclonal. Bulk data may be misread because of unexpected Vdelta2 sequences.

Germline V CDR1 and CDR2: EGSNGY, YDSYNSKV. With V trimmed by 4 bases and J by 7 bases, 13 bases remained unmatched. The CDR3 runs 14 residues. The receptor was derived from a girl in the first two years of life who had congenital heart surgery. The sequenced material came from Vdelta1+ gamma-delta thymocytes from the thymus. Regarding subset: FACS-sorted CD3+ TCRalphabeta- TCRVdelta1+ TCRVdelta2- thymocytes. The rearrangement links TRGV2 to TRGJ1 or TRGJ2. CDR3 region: CATWDGPIHYKKLF. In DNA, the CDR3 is TGTGCCACCTGGGATGGACCGATTCACTATAAGAAACTCTTT.